The 4 T cell receptor beta chains listed next were all sequenced from one sample in a study of CD4 T cells in relation to SARS-CoV-2 and coronaviruses (dated by TCRdb to about 2021). The library was obtained by the immunoSEQ multiplex PCR assay. This immuneACCESS table, as held by TCRdb, lists in-frame sequences with V and J called but not all clones. Of the missing ones, under half trace to an unresolved V gene in checked studies; the others have no known cause. The sample contains some 65,000 clones, over 80% of them found a single time. The ten largest clonotypes hold roughly 1.5% of the sample. CD4+ T cells from unexposed donors were collected before the COVID-19 pandemic (2011-2018). The sample consisted of memory CD4+ T cells from PBMCs. This specimen's cell subset or site label, interpreted: memory (non-naive) CD4+ T cells. The receptors were gathered from a human donor in good health.

The J gene is TRBJ2-5, the V gene TRBV28; perhaps TRBD1 as D (7 bases). Germline-derived CDR1 and CDR2 are MDHEN and SYDVKM. The CDR3 totals 18 residues. V lost 8 bases and J 4 bases, leaving 29 bases between the germline ends. DNA for the CDR3: TGTGCCAGCTCGAGCTCCAGGGGGGTGTTACTAGGTGGAGAGACCCAGTACTTC. Protein sequence: CASSSSRGVLLGGETQYF.

The chain is built from TRBV7-9 and TRBJ2-1; D possibly corresponds to TRBD2 (7 bases). The CDR3 covers 12 residues. V was clipped by 4 bases and J by 15 bases, with 16 bases between them. Per germline, CDR1 SEHNR and CDR2 FQNEAQ (reference sequence). In DNA, the CDR3 is TGTGCCAGCAGCTCAACCTCGGGGGGCATGTTCTTC. Its protein is CASSSTSGGMFF.

The gene calls are TRBV2 and TRBJ1-5; a weak D match, TRBD1 (5 bases). Germline CDR1 and CDR2: SNHLY and FYNNEI. The CDR3 is 14 residues long. Trimming cost V 4 bases and J 0 bases, with 7 bases left between them. DNA of the CDR3: TGTGCCAGCAGTGGCGGGACTAGCAATCAGCCCCAGCATTTT. The encoded protein is CASSGGTSNQPQHF. The whole variable domain, remainder taken from reference TRBV2 and TRBJ1-5, is EPEVTQTPSHQVTQMGQEVILRCVPISNHLYFYWYRQILGQKVEFLVSFYNNEISEKSEIFDDQFSVERPDGSNFTLKIRSTKLEDSAMYFCASSGGTSNQPQHFGDGTRLSIL.

Only a few counts were recorded for this clone. The gene calls are TRBV7-3 and TRBJ2-1; D possibly uses TRBD1 or TRBD2 (5 bases each). V was trimmed by 5 bases and J by 7 bases, leaving 24 bases between them. The CDR3 spans 17 residues. Germline assignment: CDR1 SGHTA and CDR2 FQGTGA. As DNA, the CDR3 is TGTGCCAGCAGCGTTCGCCAGGGAAACTCGAGGGAGAATGAGCAGTTCTTC. Protein: CASSVRQGNSRENEQFF.